Below are 24 T cell receptor beta chains sequenced from a single sample in a study of T cells in Graves' hyperthyroidism and ophthalmopathy. Amplified regions were TCR beta CDR3 sequences from RNA transcripts. An initial round of RT-PCR targeting the TCR CDR3 relied on the HTBI primer set. MiXCR, applied by TCRdb to the multiplex PCR reads, yields one record per CDR3 protein. This table has more than 500,000 distinct CDR3 sequences, under 15% appearing once. The source material was blood. Every receptor here comes from a woman in her forties with Graves' ophthalmopathy.

This clonotype was detected many times. The gene calls are TRBV7-9 and TRBJ1-1; the D is unclear. V lost 1 base, J lost 4 bases, and 7 bases lay in between. The CDR3 loop spans 13 amino acids. Germline V gene lookup returns CDR1 SEHNR and CDR2 FQNEAQ (reference sequence). The CDR3: CASSLGGITEAFF. CDR3 DNA sequence: TGTGCCAGCAGCTTAGGAGGAATCACTGAAGCTTTCTTT.

At least ten counts were recorded for this clonotype. The V gene is TRBV12-3 or TRBV12-4, the J gene TRBJ2-3, with D possibly matching TRBD1 (5 bases). This CDR3 contains 13 residues. V dropped 5 bases and J dropped 5 bases, with 11 bases sitting between them. CDR3 DNA sequence: TGTGCCAGCAGTCAGGGTTTGAAAGATACGCAGTATTTT. As protein: CASSQGLKDTQYF.

The chain joins TRBV6-2 or TRBV6-3 to TRBJ2-7; D is perhaps TRBD1 (6 bases). The CDR3 is 15 residues long. Trimming cost V 5 bases and J 7 bases, with 21 bases left between them. Looked up from germline, CDR1 is MNHEY and CDR2 is SVGEGT. The CDR3 region is CASSATGQTTGEQYF. In DNA, the CDR3 is TGTGCCAGCAGTGCTACCGGACAGACAACGGGGGAGCAGTACTTC.

This clonotype was recorded many times. The chain has TRBV6-2 or TRBV6-3 and TRBJ2-3; TRBD2 aligns across 8 bases. Germline CDR1 reads MNHEY; CDR2 reads SVGEGT. This CDR3 has 15 residues. The junction had 5 bases not matched to a gene; V was cut back by 6 bases and J by 0 bases. CDR3 residues: CASSPSGGSTDTQYF. In DNA, the CDR3 is TGTGCCAGCAGCCCCTCGGGAGGGAGCACAGATACGCAGTATTTT.

This chain links TRBV7-2 with TRBJ1-1; D might be TRBD1 (5 bases). Trimming took off 3 bases at V and 4 bases at J, with 12 bases between the two ends. In germline, CDR1 is SGHTA, CDR2 FQGNSA. The CDR3 length is 14 residues. This CDR3 reads CASSLAGFGTEAFF. CDR3 bases: TGTGCCAGCAGCTTGGCAGGGTTCGGCACTGAAGCTTTCTTT.

This clonotype was seen many times. The rearrangement links TRBV19 to TRBJ2-2; D uncertain. The germline V gene has CDR1 LNHDA and CDR2 SQIVND (reference sequence). The CDR3 runs 13 residues. V was shortened by 6 bases and J by 4 bases, with 9 bases between the two germline ends. CDR3 residues: CASSVWTTGELFF. In DNA, the CDR3 is TGTGCCAGTAGCGTGTGGACCACCGGGGAGCTGTTTTTT.

In regard to this clonotype: This may come from a read error, since a much larger clone is one base off. CDR3 sequence reads: CAWGRDGRFGYEQYF. The CDR3 bases are TGTGCCTGGGGTAGGGACGGCCGTTTCGGCTACGAGCAGTACTTC. This rearrangement joins TRBV30 to TRBJ2-7; D might be TRBD1 or TRBD2, each matching 5 bases. The V gene's germline CDR1 is GTSNPN and CDR2 SVGIG (reference sequence). Trimming left V 5 bases short and J 3 bases short, with 20 bases between. This CDR3 contains 15 residues.

This clonotype was detected many times. The chain joins TRBV19 to TRBJ1-5; D not certain. Trimming cost V 2 bases and J 7 bases, with 12 bases left between them. The germline V gene has CDR1 LNHDA and CDR2 SQIVND (reference sequence). The CDR3 is made up of 14 amino acids. CDR3 coding DNA: TGTGCCAGTAGTATATTTCCCGGCCGCCAGCCCCAGCATTTT. Translating gives CASSIFPGRQPQHF.

This clonotype was seen at least ten times. This CDR3 reads CASSSDRASNQPQHF. CDR3 sequence (DNA): TGTGCCAGCAGCTCGGACAGGGCTAGCAATCAGCCCCAGCATTTT. The gene calls are TRBV12-3 or TRBV12-4 and TRBJ1-5, with 8 nucleotides matching TRBD1. With 6 bases clipped from V and 0 bases from J, the junction kept 4 bases outside the gene matches. This CDR3 region has 15 residues.

This clonotype was counted at least ten times. The chain recombines TRBV7-2 with TRBJ2-7, with D possibly being TRBD2 (6 bases). Germline V gene data show CDR1 as SGHTA and CDR2 as FQGNSA. The V end lost 2 bases, the J end lost 4 bases, and 15 bases lay between the germline ends. The CDR3 covers 15 residues. The CDR3 DNA reads TGTGCCAGCAGCTTAAGGGGTAGCGGTGATTACGAGCAGTACTTC. It codes for CASSLRGSGDYEQYF. The entire variable domain, with the rest obtained from reference TRBV7-2 and TRBJ2-7, is as follows: GAGVSQSPSNKVTEKGKDVELRCDPISGHTALYWYRQSLGQGLEFLIYFQGNSAPDKSGLPSDRFSAERTGGSVSTLTIQRTQQEDSAVYLCASSLRGSGDYEQYFGPGTRLTVT.

This clonotype came up once. This chain links TRBV29-1 with TRBJ2-7; D is perhaps TRBD2 (6 bases). CDR3 length: 15 amino acids. With 0 bases removed from V and 3 bases from J, the gap between germline ends came to 15 bases. Germline V gene lookup returns CDR1 SQVTM and CDR2 ANQGSEA. DNA for the CDR3: TGCAGCGTTGAAGATAGGAGGGGCGGGAACTACGAGCAGTACTTC. This codes for CSVEDRRGGNYEQYF.

This clonotype was picked up many times. The gene calls are TRBV28 and TRBJ2-5; a possible D gene is TRBD1 (5 bases). The CDR3 extends over 13 amino acids. Germline assignment: CDR1 MDHEN and CDR2 SYDVKM. V gave up 6 bases and J gave up 4 bases, with 12 bases separating them. In DNA form, the CDR3 reads TGTGCCAGCAGCAGGTCCAGGGTAGAGACCCAGTACTTC. This codes for CASSRSRVETQYF.

The chain has TRBV28 and TRBJ1-5; tentative D call: TRBD1 (5 bases). V shed 6 bases and J shed 3 bases, with 15 bases lying between them. The CDR3 length is 15 residues. Germline V gene data show CDR1 as MDHEN and CDR2 as SYDVKM. The CDR3 is CASRGDGTLNQPQHF. DNA of the CDR3: TGTGCCAGCAGGGGGGACGGGACCCTCAATCAGCCCCAGCATTTT.

The J gene is TRBJ2-7, the V gene TRBV6-2 or TRBV6-3, with D possibly matching TRBD2 (5 bases). Germline CDR1 MNHEY, CDR2 SVGEGT. The germline V and J ends were trimmed by 0 bases and 4 bases, with 19 bases remaining between them. CDR3 length: 17 residues. Written as DNA, the CDR3 is TGTGCCAGCAGTTACTCCGCCAGGACCGAGGGAAAGTACGAGCAGTACTTC. This codes for CASSYSARTEGKYEQYF.

This clonotype occurred a few times. The chain uses TRBV19 and TRBJ2-2; TRBD1 agrees at 8 bases. CDR3 length: 14 amino acids. The V and J ends lost 3 bases and 5 bases, in that order; junction bases with no gene match: 2. Germline V CDR1 and CDR2: LNHDA, SQIVND (reference sequence). CDR3 DNA sequence: TGTGCCAGTAGTATTTGGACAGGGACCGGGGAGCTGTTTTTT. It translates to CASSIWTGTGELFF.

This clonotype was detected only a few times. The chain joins TRBV29-1 to TRBJ1-2; D possibly corresponds to TRBD1 (5 bases). The CDR3 length is 15 residues. Germline V lookup: CDR1 SQVTM, CDR2 ANQGSEA. The V end was cut by 4 bases, the J end by 6 bases, with 21 bases between. The CDR3 spells CSVGFDITGGDGYTF. CDR3 bases: TGCAGCGTTGGGTTTGATATTACGGGAGGGGATGGCTACACCTTC.

This clonotype came up a few times. V usage is TRBV28 and J usage is TRBJ2-5; 9 nucleotides agree with TRBD2. Germline V gives CDR1 MDHEN, CDR2 SYDVKM. This CDR3 has 13 residues. After removal of 8 bases from V and 3 bases from J, the junction contained 4 bases not matched to a gene. The CDR3 is CASERLAEETQYF. The CDR3 nucleotides are TGTGCCAGCGAAAGACTAGCGGAAGAGACCCAGTACTTC.

This clonotype was counted ten times or more. This rearrangement joins TRBV7-9 to TRBJ2-5, with a tentative D call TRBD1 (5 bases). This CDR3 spans 15 amino acids. Germline CDR1 is SEHNR and CDR2 is FQNEAQ (reference sequence). V lost 6 bases and J lost 3, with 17 bases in between. CDR3 in amino acids: CASSSTVRLKETQYF. The CDR3, as DNA: TGTGCCAGCAGTTCGACAGTCCGGTTAAAAGAGACCCAGTACTTC.

This clonotype was seen repeatedly, ten times or more. This rearrangement joins TRBV11-2 to TRBJ2-7; tentative D call: TRBD2 (5 bases). The CDR3 length is 14 residues. Per the germline V gene, CDR1 is SGHAT and CDR2 is FQNNGV. V lost 2 bases and J lost 1, with 9 bases in between. CDR3 protein: CASSLWERSYEQYF. Written as DNA, the CDR3 is TGTGCCAGCAGCTTATGGGAGCGTTCCTACGAGCAGTACTTC.

In this sample, this clonotype turned up many times. The V and J genes are TRBV12-3 or TRBV12-4 and TRBJ1-1, with TRBD1 as a possible D gene (5 bases). Trimming cost V 6 bases and J 8 bases, with 19 bases left between them. CDR3 length: 14 residues. The CDR3 loop reads CASSVSGYDVEAFF. CDR3 sequence (DNA): TGTGCCAGCAGCGTTTCAGGGTATGACGTCGAAGCTTTCTTT.

The sample holds many counts of this clonotype. The chain couples TRBV25-1 to TRBJ2-7; D not resolved. This CDR3 comprises 13 residues. Between the trimmed V and J ends, which lost 3 bases and 0 bases, there was a span of 6 bases. CDR1 is MGHDK, CDR2 SYGVNS, per germline. The CDR3: CASSDPYSYEQYF. The CDR3 DNA sequence: TGTGCCAGCAGTGATCCATACTCCTACGAGCAGTACTTC.

This clonotype was seen repeatedly, ten times or more. The genes are TRBV28 and TRBJ1-3; maybe TRBD1 (5 bases). Germline V lookup: CDR1 MDHEN, CDR2 SYDVKM. The V end lost 6 bases, the J end lost 0 bases, and 18 bases lay between the germline ends. The CDR3 covers 17 residues. The CDR3 region is CASRPGAGISSGNTIYF. The CDR3 coding sequence is TGTGCCAGCAGACCCGGGGCCGGAATAAGCTCTGGAAACACCATATATTTT.

This clonotype was observed at least ten times. The chain employs TRBV25-1 and TRBJ2-7; TRBD1 matches at 10 bases. The V segment lost 1 base and the J segment 5 bases; nucleotides outside the gene matches: 5. The CDR3 extends over 15 amino acids. The germline gives CDR1 MGHDK, CDR2 SYGVNS. The CDR3 DNA follows: TGTGCCAGCAGTGAATTCGGGGACAGGGGCGACGAGCAGTACTTC. Translation gives CASSEFGDRGDEQYF.

This clonotype was seen many times. This chain joins TRBV5-5 and TRBJ1-1, with D uncertain. V gave up 0 bases and J gave up 5 bases, with 14 bases separating them. This CDR3 region has 15 residues. Germline-derived CDR1 and CDR2 are SGHKS and YYEKEE (reference sequence). CDR3 loop: CASSLAAALRTEAFF. The CDR3 DNA sequence: TGTGCCAGCAGCTTGGCGGCGGCATTGAGGACTGAAGCTTTCTTT.